A selection of T cell receptor beta chains follows, all from one sample in a study of blood T cell repertoires in COVID-19. Method: immunoSEQ multiplex PCR; TCRdb's copy keeps in-frame clones and lacks some. This sample has 250,000 to 300,000 clones; 85% to 90% occur once, and the top ten carry more than 1.3%. Sequencing input: peripheral blood. The receptors were sampled from a woman aged 40 to 49 who had recovered from COVID-19. Each CDR3 is given with its conserved first and last residue.

V gene | CDR3 protein
TRBV13 | CASSLELAGDEQYF
TRBV6-5 | CASSTGTGRTEAFF
TRBV30 | CAWSRSSLNTEAFF
TRBV20-1 | CSASTGRNYGYTF
TRBV4-1 | CASSQGRGLAFF
TRBV3-1/TRBV3-2 | CASSLRSFGLYNEQFF
TRBV4-3 | CASSRRGLNTEAFF
TRBV15 | CATSRDPRKTGFNEKLFF
TRBV3-1/TRBV3-2 | CASSQGRVTEAFF
TRBV10-3 | CAISLYGTSGGTDTQYF
TRBV6-2/TRBV6-3 | CASSLQGVYGYTF
TRBV7-9 | CASSLAPGTGGYEQYF
TRBV7-2 | CASSLFMWGGRGDETQYF
TRBV6-2/TRBV6-3 | CASSPNSYQETQYF
TRBV30 | CAWMRASGSTDTQYF
TRBV12-3/TRBV12-4 | CASSLDRGDIQYF
TRBV7-3 | CASSRGLNEKLFF
TRBV20-1 | CSASRGGYSNQPQHF
TRBV7-2 | CASSSSLAYEQYF
TRBV29-1 | CSVVAPEAFF
TRBV18 | CASSPIPGQGLVQYF
TRBV2 | CASTGGWSDGYTF
TRBV4-3 | CASSPVGNSPLHF
TRBV3-1/TRBV3-2 | CASSQGQGGGHGYTF
TRBV5-1 | CASSIREVPYEQYF
TRBV12-5 | CASGSTGGSGNTIYF
TRBV7-8 | CASSSTSNYGYTF
TRBV5-1 | CASSLEGESPLHF
TRBV14 | CASSQASYGYTF
TRBV24-1 | CATTRFAGQPLMNTEAFF
TRBV5-1 | CASSLGDRGAEQYF
TRBV12-3/TRBV12-4 | CASEPDRVGGYTF
TRBV10-2 | CASTGLAGGTHNEQFF
TRBV18 | CASSPPPLGSYEQYF
TRBV10-3 | CAISEWQALVGNTIYF
TRBV11-1 | CASSLRQNTEAFF
TRBV29-1 | CSVGKQGAVPEAFF
TRBV5-1 | CASSVYRDPYNEQFF
TRBV27 | CASGHGRGGGNQPQHF
TRBV2 | CASSERHAGQAYEQYF
TRBV2 | CASSAEWSPGAAFF
TRBV10-3 | CALGLAGRNEQFF
TRBV5-5 | CASSLARRGENEKLFF
TRBV11-3 | CASSLTGSSYNEQFF
TRBV6-1 | CASSELLGRGRLEQYF
TRBV12-3/TRBV12-4 | CASRGGDHNEQFF
TRBV5-3 | CARSLAGPGTGDTYEQYF
TRBV11-1 | CASMSSRDSYEQYF
TRBV12-3/TRBV12-4 | CASRNRRDSEAFF
TRBV7-3 | CASSLTRTDPTEAFF
TRBV6-5 | CASRGGTGWSPLHF
TRBV12-5 | CASGFATGRSPLHF
TRBV19 | CASHRQGTGYGYTF
TRBV5-1 | CASSLAPGGNQPQHF
TRBV7-6 | CASSPSRSSGNTIYF
TRBV18 | CASSPQVGPSGDQETQYF
TRBV19 | CASSMGGLAVNEQFF